The rows below give T cell receptor beta chains drawn from one sample of a study of T cell repertoires in cytomegalovirus infection. TCRdb fed the reads into MiXCR, producing one record per CDR3 protein. Here the sample spans hundreds of thousands of distinct CDR3 sequences, roughly 30% being singletons. Sequencing used PBMCs. These receptors all come from a human donor in good health (CMV status not recorded). Some clones in this sample may be carry-over from other donors' samples. The CDR3 runs from the conserved cysteine through the conserved F or W. The D gene is left open where the match is weak. Expanded clones are given a class, and other clones once, few, many or no size at all.

D	V	J	size	DNA	CDR3
TRBD1	TRBV27	TRBJ2-6	few	TGTGCCAGCAGTTTATCGAACCGGGACAGGGGCCTGAGGGGGGCCAACGTCCTGACTTTC	CASSLSNRDRGLRGANVLTF
TRBD1	TRBV11-2	TRBJ2-7	many	TGTGCCAGCAGCTTGGGACAGGGGGCGAGAGAGCAGTACTTC	CASSLGQGAREQYF
TRBD1	TRBV4-1	TRBJ2-1	.	TGCGCCAGCAGCCAAGAAGGGACAGGGGCTCCTCTGTCGCAGTTCTTC	CASSQEGTGAPLSQFF
TRBD1	TRBV4-2	TRBJ1-6	few	TGTGCCAGCAGCCAAGAGGGGGGACAGGGGCATTCACCCCTCCACTTT	CASSQEGGQGHSPLHF
.	TRBV28	TRBJ1-5	.	TGTGCCAGCCTCGACAGAGGGGGACACGGGACCCAGCATTTT	CASLDRGGHGTQHF
.	TRBV12-3/TRBV12-4	TRBJ2-1	.	TGTGCCAGCAGTTTAGGAGGGGAGAGTGAGCAGTTCTTC	CASSLGGESEQFF
.	TRBV19	TRBJ1-1	.	TGTGCCAGTAGTGGGCTGGAAGCTTTCTTT	CASSGLEAFF
TRBD1	TRBV27	TRBJ2-1	few	TGTGCCAGCAACGACAGGGGTAGTGAGCAGTTCTTC	CASNDRGSEQFF
.	TRBV27	TRBJ1-1	.	TGTGCCAGCATGTCCCCCAGCGCGGTCAAGAACACTGAAGCTTTCTTT	CASMSPSAVKNTEAFF
.	TRBV6-2/TRBV6-3	TRBJ2-1	.	TGTGCCAGCAAGGACCCGCACAATGATCAGTTCTTC	CASKDPHNDQFF
.	TRBV4-3	TRBJ1-5	.	TGCGCCAGCAGCCAAGATAGCCGTAATCAGCCCCCGCATTTT	CASSQDSRNQPPHF
TRBD1	TRBV27	TRBJ1-6	few	TGTGCCAGCAGTCTAAGACCTCCGGGACAGGCATTTTCACCCCTCCACTTT	CASSLRPPGQAFSPLHF
TRBD2	TRBV28	TRBJ2-3	few	TGTGCCAGCACCCCTTTCGAACTAGCGGGGGGGCAAACAGATACGCAGTATTTT	CASTPFELAGGQTDTQYF
.	TRBV23-1	TRBJ2-5	few	TGCGCCAGCTCCCCCCTCCCGGGTCAAGGGGGAGAGACCCAGTACTTC	CASSPLPGQGGETQYF
.	TRBV20-1	TRBJ1-4	.	TGCAGTGCTACCAATCGCGTCGGGGGCGCGGAACTGTTTTTT	CSATNRVGGAELFF
TRBD2	TRBV7-9	TRBJ2-3	few	TGTGCCAGCAGCTCTTATCCCGCGGATTGGGCGGGGGGCACAGATACGCAGTATTTT	CASSSYPADWAGGTDTQYF
.	TRBV6-1	TRBJ2-2	few	TGTGCCAGCAGTAAACGCACAGGATCTGGTACCGGGGAGCTGTTTTTT	CASSKRTGSGTGELFF
TRBD2	TRBV20-1	TRBJ2-3	few	TGCAGTGCAAGTCGGACTAGCCTCAGCACAGATACGCAGTATTTT	CSASRTSLSTDTQYF
TRBD2	TRBV19	TRBJ2-1	few	TGTGCCAGTAGTATGACTAGCGGGGGGTGGAATGAGCAGTTCTTC	CASSMTSGGWNEQFF
.	TRBV7-2	TRBJ1-4	few	TGTGCCAGCAGCTTAGGAAAGACAGCCCCTAATGAAAAACTGTTTTTT	CASSLGKTAPNEKLFF
TRBD1	TRBV20-1	TRBJ2-1	.	TGCAGTGCCCAGACAGGGACAACGATTTACAATGAGCAGTTCTTC	CSAQTGTTIYNEQFF
.	TRBV7-8	TRBJ1-5	many	TGTGCCAGCAGCTTGCTGGAAAATAGCAATCAGCCCCAGCATTTT	CASSLLENSNQPQHF
TRBD1	TRBV7-2	TRBJ1-2	.	TGTGCCACCCCTGGGACAGAGATTGGCTACACCTTC	CATPGTEIGYTF
.	TRBV6-6	TRBJ2-3	few	TGTGCCAGCAGTCCCACAGTCACAGATACGCAGTATTTT	CASSPTVTDTQYF
.	TRBV11-2	TRBJ2-3	.	TGTGCCAGCAGCTTACAGGTTGTGCCAGATACGCAGTATTTT	CASSLQVVPDTQYF
TRBD1	TRBV15	TRBJ2-7	.	TGTGCCACCAGCCGAGAGGGACAGGGCAACGAGCAGTACTTC	CATSREGQGNEQYF
.	TRBV27	TRBJ2-7	.	TGTGCCAGCAGTCCGGCCCAGAGAATGCATGACGAGCAGTACTTC	CASSPAQRMHDEQYF
.	TRBV11-2	TRBJ2-5	many	TGTGCCAGCAGCTACACAGAGACCCAGTACTTC	CASSYTETQYF
.	TRBV7-9	TRBJ2-7	few	TGTGCCAGCAGCTTAGACGGCCTCTCCTACGAGCAGTACTTC	CASSLDGLSYEQYF
.	TRBV10-3	TRBJ1-4	.	TGTGCCATCAGACCTGGACTCGGGAGGAGGGAAAAACTGTTTTTT	CAIRPGLGRREKLFF
TRBD2	TRBV7-6	TRBJ2-6	few	TGTGCCAGGATTGGACTAGCGGGGACCCCGCGGGGGGCCAACGTCCTGACTTTC	CARIGLAGTPRGANVLTF
.	TRBV29-1	TRBJ1-2	.	TGCAGCGTTAATAAGATCGGGGGGGACTATGGCTACACCTTC	CSVNKIGGDYGYTF
.	TRBV29-1	TRBJ1-1	few	TGCAGCGCCGGGGCTAATCGAGAGGCCACTAAAGCTTTCTTT	CSAGANREATKAFF
TRBD2	TRBV19	TRBJ2-1	once	TGTGCCAGTAGTATAGACGCGGGGGGGCTCAACAATGAGCAGTTCTTC	CASSIDAGGLNNEQFF
.	TRBV7-9	TRBJ1-1	.	TGTGCCAGCAGCCGAGCACGGGGTGGGCGCACTGAAGCTTTCTTT	CASSRARGGRTEAFF
.	TRBV4-2	TRBJ1-4	.	TGTGCCAGCAGCCAATGGTTGGACAGCCTAGTCTTATTGTTTTTT	CASSQWLDSLVLLFF
.	TRBV19	TRBJ2-3	.	TGTGCCAGTAGTACCGACAGCGGGAGCACAGATACGCAGTATTTT	CASSTDSGSTDTQYF
.	TRBV12-3/TRBV12-4	TRBJ2-3	.	TGTGCCAGCAGCCTAGGACCTGGGACTGGTAGAGATACGCAGTATTTT	CASSLGPGTGRDTQYF
TRBD1	TRBV7-8	TRBJ1-1	many	TGTGCCAGCAGCTTAGGCCCGGGACAGGGGCCAAACACTGAAGCTTTCTTT	CASSLGPGQGPNTEAFF
TRBD2	TRBV7-6	TRBJ2-1	many	TGTGCCAGCAGCAAGGGACTAGCGGGGGGGGGATCCTACAATGAGCAGTTCTTC	CASSKGLAGGGSYNEQFF
TRBD1	TRBV2	TRBJ2-7	few	TGTGCCAGCAGCGACCACAGGACAGGGGTCTACGAGCAGTACTTC	CASSDHRTGVYEQYF
TRBD1	TRBV5-5	TRBJ1-4	few	TGTGCCAGCAGCCTAGGACAGGCCCTCTCAACTAATGAAAAACTGTTTTTT	CASSLGQALSTNEKLFF
TRBD1	TRBV28	TRBJ1-5	.	TGTGCCAGCATTGGACAGGTCACCCATCAGCCCCAGCATTTT	CASIGQVTHQPQHF
TRBD1	TRBV6-6	TRBJ2-1	.	TGTGCCAGCAAAGTAGTAGTAGGGGGCGGAGAGCAGTTCTTC	CASKVVVGGGEQFF
TRBD1	TRBV6-1	TRBJ2-5	many	TGTGCCAGCAGTATTTGGGACAGGGAAGAGACCCAGTACTTC	CASSIWDREETQYF
.	TRBV12-5	TRBJ2-7	few	TGTGCTAGTGGTTTAGCACCCCCGGCCTCGAGGAAGTACGAGCAGTACTTC	CASGLAPPASRKYEQYF
.	TRBV7-8	TRBJ2-5	.	TGTGCCAGCAGCTTAGCTGAAACTTTAGAGACCCAGTACTTC	CASSLAETLETQYF
TRBD2	TRBV5-4	TRBJ2-1	.	TGTGCCAGCAGCTTGGGTCTAGCGGGGGGCATCTACAATGAGCAGTTCTTC	CASSLGLAGGIYNEQFF
TRBD1	TRBV2	TRBJ1-1	.	TGTGCCAGCAGTGATGTACAGGGGGCGTTCGGGAACACTGAAGCTTTCTTT	CASSDVQGAFGNTEAFF
TRBD1	TRBV7-8	TRBJ2-7	many	TGTGCCAGCAGCCACCGGACAGGGGGCCACGAGCAGTACTTC	CASSHRTGGHEQYF
.	TRBV29-1	TRBJ1-1	.	TGCAGCGCCTATCTGGGGGGGGCTCGGACTGAAGCTTTCTTT	CSAYLGGARTEAFF
.	TRBV7-2	TRBJ2-7	many	TGTGCCAGCAGCCTAATCCCCTTGGAGCAGTACTTC	CASSLIPLEQYF
.	TRBV6-2/TRBV6-3	TRBJ2-5	.	TGTGCCAGCAGCCAAAGGGGTATCCCAGAGACCCAGTACTTC	CASSQRGIPETQYF
TRBD1	TRBV5-1	TRBJ2-7	.	TGCGCCAGCAGCATTGGAGGCAGGGGGCTCGAGCAGTACTTC	CASSIGGRGLEQYF
.	TRBV5-6	TRBJ1-1	few	TGTGCCAGCAGCCCCTGGCGGATGAACACTGAAGCTTTCTTT	CASSPWRMNTEAFF
.	TRBV6-1	TRBJ2-2	many	TGTGCCAGCAGTGAATTTCCTGGGGGCTCTAACACCGGGGAGCTGTTTTTT	CASSEFPGGSNTGELFF
TRBD2	TRBV6-1	TRBJ2-1	.	TGTGCCAGCAGTGAACGAGCGGGGGGGAACCTTTGGGAGCAGTTCTTC	CASSERAGGNLWEQFF
.	TRBV2	TRBJ1-1	.	TGTGCCAGCAGATCCCTCTGGAACACTGAAGCTTTCTTT	CASRSLWNTEAFF